The rows below give T cell receptor beta chains drawn from one sample of a study of brain T cells in children with intractable seizures. Using immunoSEQ multiplex PCR, the repertoire was profiled, and TCRdb retains in-frame clones only, with some absent. The sample comprises 300,000 to 400,000 clones, about 93% of which are singletons, and 5.7% rests with the top ten. Source: peripheral blood, taken around 5 months after surgery. These receptors came from a boy younger than two with tuberous sclerosis and intractable seizures. Both conserved end residues are part of each CDR3. D genes are given only for firm matches. Clone size appears in some rows only: once, few, many, or a class for an expanded clone.

size,V,J,D,DNA,CDR3
NA,TRBV6-6,TRBJ1-5,NA,TGTGCCAGCAGTTACTCGACCCTGCAGCCCCAGCATTTT,CASSYSTLQPQHF
NA,TRBV12-3/TRBV12-4,TRBJ1-2,TRBD1,TGTGCCAGCAGTTTCGGACAGGGGGATGGCTACACCTTC,CASSFGQGDGYTF
NA,TRBV19,TRBJ1-1,TRBD1,TGTGCCAGTAGCGTGACAGGGAACCCTGAAGCTTTCTTT,CASSVTGNPEAFF
NA,TRBV11-2,TRBJ1-3,TRBD1,TGTGCCAGCAGCTTTACAAGACAGGGGGCTTCAGGAAACACCATATATTTT,CASSFTRQGASGNTIYF
once,TRBV4-1,TRBJ2-1,NA,TGCGCCAGCAGCCCTCGGACCCTGGGGTACAATGAGCAGTTCTTC,CASSPRTLGYNEQFF
NA,TRBV20-1,TRBJ2-7,TRBD2,TGCAGTGCTAGTTGGTGGGTGGCCGGGACTAGCGGAATACAGTACTTC,CSASWWVAGTSGIQYF
NA,TRBV25-1,TRBJ2-3,TRBD2,TGTGCCAGCAGCGGGACTAGCGGTGCCGGGGGCACAGATACGCAGTATTTT,CASSGTSGAGGTDTQYF
NA,TRBV7-9,TRBJ2-1,TRBD1,TGTGCCAGCAGCTCTCACGGGACAGGGTCCTTGGGGGAGCAGTTCTTC,CASSSHGTGSLGEQFF
NA,TRBV9,TRBJ1-6,NA,TGTGCCAGCAGCGTAGGATCATTTGGGAAGGGGTCACCCCTCCACTTT,CASSVGSFGKGSPLHF
NA,TRBV5-6,TRBJ2-3,NA,TGTGCCAGCAGCTTGCCTACCTCAAGCACAGATACGCAGTATTTT,CASSLPTSSTDTQYF
NA,TRBV3-1/TRBV3-2,TRBJ1-1,NA,TGTGCCAGCAGCCAAGATAGGGTGGTACTTTCCACTGAAGCTTTCTTT,CASSQDRVVLSTEAFF
NA,TRBV7-6,TRBJ1-2,TRBD1,TGTGCCAGCAGCTCCTCCGGGACAGGCAACTATGGCTACACCTTC,CASSSSGTGNYGYTF
NA,TRBV5-6,TRBJ2-3,TRBD2,TGTGCCAGCAGGGAAAGACTAGCGCCTAGCACAGATACGCAGTATTTT,CASRERLAPSTDTQYF
NA,TRBV7-3,TRBJ1-6,NA,TGTGCCAGCAGCCAAGGAGGAACCAATTCACCCCTCCACTTT,CASSQGGTNSPLHF
NA,TRBV11-2,TRBJ2-2,NA,TGTGCCAGCAGCTTCGTGGGGGGCACCGGGGAGCTGTTTTTT,CASSFVGGTGELFF
NA,TRBV2,TRBJ2-3,NA,TGTGCCAGCAATAGAGATACGCAGTATTTT,CASNRDTQYF
NA,TRBV5-4,TRBJ2-2,NA,TGTGCCAGCAGCTTGTTCCTGGGATACACCGGGGAGCTGTTTTTT,CASSLFLGYTGELFF
few,TRBV29-1,TRBJ1-1,TRBD1,TGCAGCGTTTCCTCGACAGGGACCATGAACACTGAAGCTTTCTTT,CSVSSTGTMNTEAFF
NA,TRBV15,TRBJ2-3,TRBD1,TGTGCCACCAGCCGACAAAGACAGGGCTGGACAGATACGCAGTATTTT,CATSRQRQGWTDTQYF
NA,TRBV6-5,TRBJ1-3,NA,TGTGCCAGCAGACCGGGGGAAGGCCGAAACACCATATATTTT,CASRPGEGRNTIYF
NA,TRBV30,TRBJ2-2,NA,TGTGCCTGGGGTCCGGGCCTCGAGCTGTTTTTT,CAWGPGLELFF
NA,TRBV6-5,TRBJ2-3,TRBD2,TGTGCCAGCAAGGCCGCGGGGGGTTCCACAGATACGCAGTATTTT,CASKAAGGSTDTQYF
NA,TRBV11-2,TRBJ2-7,NA,TGTGCCAGCCGCTCAACCCGTGCCTACGAGCAGTACTTC,CASRSTRAYEQYF
NA,TRBV5-1,TRBJ2-7,TRBD2,TGCGCCAGCAGCTTGAAACTAGCGGGAGGCCACGAGCAGTACTTC,CASSLKLAGGHEQYF
NA,TRBV11-3,TRBJ2-3,TRBD2,TGTGCCAGCAGCTTAGGGCGAGCGGGAGTCCCAGATACGCAGTATTTT,CASSLGRAGVPDTQYF
NA,TRBV5-1,TRBJ2-5,TRBD2,TGCGCCAGCAGCTCCAGCGGGGGGGAAGAGACCCAGTACTTC,CASSSSGGEETQYF
NA,TRBV3-1/TRBV3-2,TRBJ2-3,TRBD2,TGTGCCAGCAGCCAAGGTAGCGGGGGGCCGACAGATACGCAGTATTTT,CASSQGSGGPTDTQYF
NA,TRBV2,TRBJ1-6,NA,TGTGCCAGCAGTGAAGAAGGGTCACCCCTCCACTTT,CASSEEGSPLHF
once,TRBV14,TRBJ2-5,TRBD2,TGTGCCAGCAGCCACTCCCTAGCGGGGGAGAGCCAAGAGACCCAGTACTTC,CASSHSLAGESQETQYF
NA,TRBV9,TRBJ2-1,TRBD2,TGTGCCAGCAGCGTAGCTCTAAGCGGGAGGGGGTTCTTC,CASSVALSGRGFF
NA,TRBV30,TRBJ1-3,NA,TGTGCCTGGGGAAACGTGTCAGGGCGAAGAAACACCATATATTTT,CAWGNVSGRRNTIYF
NA,TRBV7-9,TRBJ2-5,TRBD2,TGTGCCAGCAGCCCTAGCGGGGGCCAAGAGACCCAGTACTTC,CASSPSGGQETQYF
once,TRBV14,TRBJ2-1,NA,TGTGCCAGCAGCCAAGATAATGGGGCGGCCGGGGTAGTCTTC,CASSQDNGAAGVVF
NA,TRBV29-1,TRBJ2-2,NA,TGCAGCGTTGATGCAGGGAGAGGCACCGGGGAGCTGTTTTTT,CSVDAGRGTGELFF
NA,TRBV7-9,TRBJ2-5,NA,TGTGCCAGCAGCTTGGGTAACAGGAACGACGAGACCCAGTACTTC,CASSLGNRNDETQYF
NA,TRBV5-1,TRBJ2-1,TRBD2,TGCGCCAGCAGCCCGACTAGCGGGAGGGATAATGAGCAGTTCTTC,CASSPTSGRDNEQFF
NA,TRBV7-8,TRBJ1-2,NA,TGTGCCAGCAGCTTAACGGGGGGTGGCGGCTACACCTTC,CASSLTGGGGYTF
NA,TRBV12-3/TRBV12-4,TRBJ2-1,TRBD1,TGTGCCAGCAGTATCCACCGGGACAGGGTGTTCTTC,CASSIHRDRVFF
NA,TRBV30,TRBJ1-1,NA,TGTGCCTGGAGTGTTGGGGAGAACACTGAAGCTTTCTTT,CAWSVGENTEAFF
many,TRBV18,TRBJ2-7,NA,TGTGCCAGCTCACCAGCGGGCCCCTATCATTACGAGCAGTACTTC,CASSPAGPYHYEQYF
NA,TRBV7-2,TRBJ2-3,NA,TGTGCCAGCAGCTTGGTGGGGGGGCCCGGAGATACGCAGTATTTT,CASSLVGGPGDTQYF
NA,TRBV20-1,TRBJ1-4,NA,TGCAGTGCTAGTTGGCGCAGGACGCTTAATGAAAAACTGTTTTTT,CSASWRRTLNEKLFF
NA,TRBV30,TRBJ2-3,TRBD2,TGTGCCTGGGGGACTAGCGGGAGGGATACGCAGTATTTT,CAWGTSGRDTQYF
NA,TRBV30,TRBJ1-2,NA,TGTGCCTGGGTCACAATTAACTATGGCTACACCTTC,CAWVTINYGYTF
NA,TRBV6-1,TRBJ2-3,NA,TGTGCCAGCAGTGAAGCGCAGGTTTGGACAGATACGCAGTATTTT,CASSEAQVWTDTQYF
NA,TRBV3-1/TRBV3-2,TRBJ2-2,TRBD2,TGTGCCAGCAGCCACGGAGGACTAGCGGGAGGCACCGGGGAGCTGTTTTTT,CASSHGGLAGGTGELFF